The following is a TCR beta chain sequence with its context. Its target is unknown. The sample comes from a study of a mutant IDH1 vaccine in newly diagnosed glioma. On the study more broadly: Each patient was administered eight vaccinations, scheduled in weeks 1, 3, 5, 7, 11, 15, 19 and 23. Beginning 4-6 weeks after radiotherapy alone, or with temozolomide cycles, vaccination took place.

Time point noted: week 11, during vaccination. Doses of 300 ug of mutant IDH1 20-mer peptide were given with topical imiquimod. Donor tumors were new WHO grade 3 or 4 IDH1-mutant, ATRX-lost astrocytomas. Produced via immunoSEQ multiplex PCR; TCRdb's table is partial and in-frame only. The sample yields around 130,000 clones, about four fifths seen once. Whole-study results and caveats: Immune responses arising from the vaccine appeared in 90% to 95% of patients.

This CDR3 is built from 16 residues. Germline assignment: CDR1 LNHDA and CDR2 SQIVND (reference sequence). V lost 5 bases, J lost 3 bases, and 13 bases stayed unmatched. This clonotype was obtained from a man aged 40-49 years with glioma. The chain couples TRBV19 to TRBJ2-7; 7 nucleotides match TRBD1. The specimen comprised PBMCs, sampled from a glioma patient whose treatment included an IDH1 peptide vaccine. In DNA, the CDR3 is TGTGCCAGTAGTGACGAACAGGGGTCCTATGGCTACGAGCAGTACTTC. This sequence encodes CASSDEQGSYGYEQYF.